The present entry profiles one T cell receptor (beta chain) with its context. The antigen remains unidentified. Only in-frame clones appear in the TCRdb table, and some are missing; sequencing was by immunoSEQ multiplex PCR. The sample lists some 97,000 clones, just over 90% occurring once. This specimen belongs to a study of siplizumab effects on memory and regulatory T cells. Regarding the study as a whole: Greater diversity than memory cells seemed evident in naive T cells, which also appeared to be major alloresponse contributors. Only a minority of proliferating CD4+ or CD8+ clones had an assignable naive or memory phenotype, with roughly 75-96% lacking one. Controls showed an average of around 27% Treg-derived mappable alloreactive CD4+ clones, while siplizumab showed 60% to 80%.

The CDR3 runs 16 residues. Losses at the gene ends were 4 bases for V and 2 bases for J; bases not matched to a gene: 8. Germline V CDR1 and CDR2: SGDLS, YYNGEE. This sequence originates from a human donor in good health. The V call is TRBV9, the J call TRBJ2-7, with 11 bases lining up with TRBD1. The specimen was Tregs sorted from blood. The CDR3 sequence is CASSPRGTGGAYEQYF. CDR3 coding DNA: TGTGCCAGCAGCCCCCGCGGGACAGGGGGGGCCTACGAGCAGTACTTC.